This T cell receptor beta chain originates from a study of early T cells in non-severe SARS-CoV-2 infection. Study information: Sequenced bulk RNA came from whole blood that was unsorted, and chains were unpaired.

Each single cDNA molecule received a unique molecular identifier. TCRdb independently ran MiXCR on the 5' RACE reads; one entry per CDR3 protein. The sample has approximately 30,000 distinct CDR3 sequences; about 4.3% are singletons. This CDR3 contains 15 residues. Trimming took 4 bases from V and 0 from J, leaving 14 bases between them. CDR1 is DFQATT, CDR2 SNEGSKA, per germline (reference sequence). Input material: whole blood. This sequence joins TRBV20-1 and TRBJ2-3; D unclear. This receptor was identified in an adult who was a healthcare worker with PCR-confirmed SARS-CoV-2 infection or an uninfected control (not recorded which). The CDR3 sequence: CSATYRGESTDTQYF. As DNA, the CDR3 is TGCAGTGCTACCTACCGTGGAGAGAGCACAGATACGCAGTATTTT.